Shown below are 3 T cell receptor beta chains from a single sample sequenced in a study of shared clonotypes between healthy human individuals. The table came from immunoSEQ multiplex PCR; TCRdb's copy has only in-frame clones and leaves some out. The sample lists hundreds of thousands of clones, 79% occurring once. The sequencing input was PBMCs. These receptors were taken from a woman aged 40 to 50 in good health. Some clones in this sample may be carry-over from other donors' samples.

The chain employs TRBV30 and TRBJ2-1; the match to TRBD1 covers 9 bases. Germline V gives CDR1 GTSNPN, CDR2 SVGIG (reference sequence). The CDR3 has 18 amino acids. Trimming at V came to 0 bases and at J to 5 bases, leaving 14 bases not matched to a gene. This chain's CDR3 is CAWSVVGTGQGRNNEQFF. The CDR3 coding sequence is TGTGCCTGGAGTGTTGTGGGCACGGGACAGGGCAGGAACAATGAGCAGTTCTTC.

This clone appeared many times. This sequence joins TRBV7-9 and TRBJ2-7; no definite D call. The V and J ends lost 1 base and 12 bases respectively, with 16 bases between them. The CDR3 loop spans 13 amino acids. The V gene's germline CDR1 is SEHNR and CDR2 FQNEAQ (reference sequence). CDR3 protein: CASSLGVGPRPYF. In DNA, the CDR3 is TGTGCCAGCAGCTTAGGGGTTGGGCCCAGGCCGTACTTC.

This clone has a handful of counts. CDR3 bases: TGTGCCAGCAGCCTGTCCCGGGACAATTCACCCCTCCACTTT. Residues: CASSLSRDNSPLHF. The chain recombines TRBV28 with TRBJ1-6; D possibly corresponds to TRBD1 (5 bases). CDR1 and CDR2 (germline): MDHEN, SYDVKM. This CDR3 contains 14 residues. Trimming took off 6 bases at V and 7 bases at J, with 13 bases between the two ends.